Listed below are T cell receptor beta chains from one sample, sequenced in a study of regulatory and conventional T cells in RAG deficiency. Produced via immunoSEQ multiplex PCR; TCRdb's table is partial and in-frame only. The sample has thousands of clones; over 85% are singletons. This same sample was also taken into another study, of regulatory T cells.

The material sequenced was CD127- CD25+ CD4+ Tregs sorted from blood. The source of these receptors is a human donor in good health. Each CDR3 is given with its conserved first and last residue. Fields, in order: D gene, V gene, J gene, clone size, CDR3 DNA, CDR3 protein. The D gene is left open where the match is weak. Some rows mark clone size as missing; the rest say once, few, many or name a class of expanded clone.

TRBD1	TRBV5-1	TRBJ1-6	NA	TGCGCCAGCAGCTTGTATAAGGCAGGGGGTCCGGATAATTCACCCCTCCACTTT	CASSLYKAGGPDNSPLHF
NA	TRBV15	TRBJ2-1	NA	TGTGCCACCAGCGAAAACCCAGGGATCCTTGAGCAGTTCTTC	CATSENPGILEQFF
TRBD1	TRBV5-4	TRBJ2-7	NA	TGTGCCAGCAGCCGACAGGGGGTCTACGAGCAGCACTTC	CASSRQGVYEQHF
TRBD2	TRBV30	TRBJ2-1	NA	TGTGCCTGGACCGGGCGGGGGGGCTTATACAATGAGCAGTTCTTC	CAWTGRGGLYNEQFF
NA	TRBV10-2	TRBJ1-5	NA	TGCGCCAGCAGTGAGTCGAGAGTTCAGCCCCAGCATTTT	CASSESRVQPQHF
NA	TRBV7-2	TRBJ1-1	NA	TGTGCCAGCAGCTTAGATAGGGGAATACCTGAAGCTTTCTTT	CASSLDRGIPEAFF
NA	TRBV5-1	TRBJ2-5	NA	TGCGCCAGCAGCTTGGCATCAGAGACCCAGTACTTC	CASSLASETQYF
NA	TRBV5-4	TRBJ1-1	NA	TGTGCCAGCAGCTTGCCTCATCGAGACACTGAAGCTTTCTTT	CASSLPHRDTEAFF
TRBD2	TRBV12-5	TRBJ2-7	NA	TGTGCTAGTGGTTTGGTACCCGGGGTGGTAGCGGGAGTCTACGAGCAGTACTTC	CASGLVPGVVAGVYEQYF
NA	TRBV5-1	TRBJ2-5	NA	TGCGCCAGCAGCGCCGGCCGGGGGGAGACCCAGTACTTC	CASSAGRGETQYF
TRBD1	TRBV7-2	TRBJ2-7	once	TGTGCCAGCAGCTTAGTCCGACAGGGCCTATACTACGAGCAGTACTTC	CASSLVRQGLYYEQYF
NA	TRBV10-2	TRBJ2-2	NA	TGCGCCAGCAGTGAGTTTGAGGTGAACGGGGAGCTGTTTTTT	CASSEFEVNGELFF
TRBD1	TRBV6-1	TRBJ2-2	NA	TGTGCCAGCAGTGGGCAGGGGGCATCGAACACCGGGGAGCTGTTTTTT	CASSGQGASNTGELFF
TRBD2	TRBV5-1	TRBJ2-3	NA	TGCGCCAGCAGCTTGGCGGCTAGCGGGGGGGATGGAGTTACGCAGTATTTT	CASSLAASGGDGVTQYF
NA	TRBV11-2	TRBJ2-2	NA	TGTGCCAGCAGCTCCACAGGGAACACCGGGGAGCTGTTTTTT	CASSSTGNTGELFF
TRBD1	TRBV5-1	TRBJ1-1	NA	TGCGCCAGCAGCACGGGACAGGTTGTCGCAGCTGAAGCTTTCTTT	CASSTGQVVAAEAFF
TRBD1	TRBV30	TRBJ1-2	NA	TGTGCCTGGAATCTACAGGGGGCTTGGGGCTACACCTTC	CAWNLQGAWGYTF
NA	TRBV6-1	TRBJ1-3	NA	TGTGCCAGCAGGTATTCAGGGTTCTCTGGAAACACCATATATTTT	CASRYSGFSGNTIYF
TRBD2	TRBV6-5	TRBJ2-1	once	TGTGCCAGCAGTTATGGACTAGCGGGAGTTGCTGAGCAGTTCTTC	CASSYGLAGVAEQFF
NA	TRBV7-2	TRBJ1-1	NA	TGTGCCAGCAGCAAAGGGGGGGCGGGGGCAATGAACACTGAAGCTTTCTTT	CASSKGGAGAMNTEAFF
TRBD1	TRBV4-2	TRBJ2-1	once	TGTGCCAGCAGCCAACTTGGACAGGCCCGCTCCTACAATGAGCAGTTCTTC	CASSQLGQARSYNEQFF
TRBD1	TRBV19	TRBJ2-5	NA	TGTGCCAGTAGTATCGGGCTGCGATATAAGGGGGCGAACGAGACCCAGTACTTC	CASSIGLRYKGANETQYF
NA	TRBV9	TRBJ1-1	NA	TGTGCCAGCAGCCCCCGAAGGGAGATTAACACTGAAGCTTTCTTT	CASSPRREINTEAFF
NA	TRBV2	TRBJ2-7	NA	TGTGCCAGCAGGGAGAACGGCTGGGAGCAGTACTTC	CASRENGWEQYF
TRBD1	TRBV7-8	TRBJ2-1	NA	TGTGCCAGCAGTCGACAGGGCGGCTCCTACAATGAGCAGTTCTTC	CASSRQGGSYNEQFF
TRBD2	TRBV7-8	TRBJ2-5	NA	TGTGCCAGCAGCTTAAAGGTAGTAGCGGGGCACCAAGAGACCCAGTACTTC	CASSLKVVAGHQETQYF